Listed below are T cell receptor beta chains from one sample, sequenced in a study of shared clonotypes between healthy human individuals. Clones were sequenced by immunoSEQ multiplex PCR, and TCRdb holds only the in-frame ones, with some missing. The sample lists a few million clones, around 95% occurring once. Sequences were obtained from naive CD4+ T cells sorted from blood. The receptor set was obtained from a man aged 18 to 30 in good health. Both conserved end residues are part of each CDR3. The D gene is left open where the match is weak. Not every row has a clone size; where given, it reads once, few, many or a size class.

TRBV19	TRBJ1-6	TRBD1	-	TGTGCCAGTAATAGTCCGGACAGGGTAGTTTCACCCCTCCACTTT	CASNSPDRVVSPLHF
TRBV10-2	TRBJ2-2	-	-	TGCGCCAGCAGTGATCGTGTCGGGGAGCTGTTTTTT	CASSDRVGELFF
TRBV7-9	TRBJ2-2	-	-	TGTGCCAGCAGCTCCGTGGGCAGTTCGAACACCGGGGAGCTGTTTTTT	CASSSVGSSNTGELFF
TRBV5-1	TRBJ1-4	TRBD1	-	TGCGCCAGCAGCAAAGGAGGGACAGCTTATAATGAAAAACTGTTTTTT	CASSKGGTAYNEKLFF
TRBV29-1	TRBJ2-1	-	-	TGCAGCGTTGAAGATCTATTGGGCCCCTGGGCGTTCTTC	CSVEDLLGPWAFF
TRBV6-5	TRBJ1-5	-	-	TGTGCCAGCAGTTACACACAGGGCAATCAGCCCCAGCATTTT	CASSYTQGNQPQHF
TRBV10-3	TRBJ1-2	-	-	TGTGCCATCGGTACGAGTAACTATGGCTACACCTTC	CAIGTSNYGYTF
TRBV19	TRBJ2-1	TRBD2	-	TGTGCCAGTATTCGAGCGGGAGGGCCGACCAATGAGCAGTTCTTC	CASIRAGGPTNEQFF
TRBV5-1	TRBJ2-1	TRBD1	-	TGCGCCAGCAGCCAAGGACAGGGTTGGAATGAGCAGTTCTTC	CASSQGQGWNEQFF
TRBV5-1	TRBJ1-1	-	-	TGCGCCAGCAGCGACAGGACGGCTCGCGACACTGAAGCTTTCTTT	CASSDRTARDTEAFF
TRBV5-4	TRBJ1-5	TRBD1	-	TGTGCCAGCAGCTACGCCGGGACAGGGGGCAATCAGCCCCAGCATTTT	CASSYAGTGGNQPQHF
TRBV2	TRBJ2-5	-	-	TGTGCCACCCGCTGGGGCCTACAAGAGACCCAGTACTTC	CATRWGLQETQYF
TRBV14	TRBJ2-1	-	-	TGTGCCAGCAGCATACGGGTCCGGGAGCAGTTCTTC	CASSIRVREQFF
TRBV11-3	TRBJ2-5	-	once	TGTGCCAGCAGCAACGGAGAGACCCAGTACTTC	CASSNGETQYF
TRBV6-7	TRBJ2-2	-	-	TGTGCCAGCAGTTACGTCGAGACAGGAGGGGAAATCGGGGAGCTGTTTTTT	CASSYVETGGEIGELFF
TRBV6-1	TRBJ1-6	-	-	TGTGCCAGCAGTGAAGAGACAGGTTATAATTCACCCCTCCACTTT	CASSEETGYNSPLHF
TRBV7-2	TRBJ2-7	-	-	TGTGCCAGCAGCTTAGCGGGGGGAAGCGAGCAGTACTTC	CASSLAGGSEQYF
TRBV28	TRBJ1-6	-	-	TGTGCCAGCAGTTTACTCCGGGGGCAGGGGAATTCACCCCTCCACTTT	CASSLLRGQGNSPLHF
TRBV5-1	TRBJ2-3	-	-	TGCGCCAGCAGCTTGGTCTCCTGGTCCGGTAGCACAGATACGCAGTATTTT	CASSLVSWSGSTDTQYF
TRBV18	TRBJ1-2	-	-	TGTGCCAGCTCACCTCAGGGTATCCCCGTCGAGGGCTACACCTTC	CASSPQGIPVEGYTF
TRBV5-4	TRBJ2-5	-	-	TGTGCCAGCAGGACCGCAAAGGGGGGTACGACAGGCGGCCAAGAGACCCAGTACTTC	CASRTAKGGTTGGQETQYF
TRBV27	TRBJ1-5	TRBD1	-	TGTGCCAGCAGTGCTTGGACAGGGGCCAATCAGCCCCAGCATTTT	CASSAWTGANQPQHF
TRBV5-1	TRBJ2-5	-	-	TGCGCCAGCAGCGTGGGGAGTGGGGAGACCCAGTACTTC	CASSVGSGETQYF
TRBV11-2	TRBJ2-7	TRBD1	-	TGTGCCAGCAGCTCACCTGGACAGGGCAGCTACGAGCAGTACTTC	CASSSPGQGSYEQYF
TRBV5-1	TRBJ1-2	-	-	TGCGCCAGCAGCTTGGGACCGACGGCTAACTATGGCTACACCTTC	CASSLGPTANYGYTF